Each of the 9 T cell receptor beta chains below was sequenced from the same sample in a study of Ad26.COV2.S vaccination and SARS-CoV-2 variants. Treatment denoted: some 19 received Ad26.COV2.S at low or high dose, single or two shots; a few received placebo; per-sample allocation not given. The samples date from day 63 after the first vaccine or placebo injection. The table came from immunoSEQ multiplex PCR; TCRdb's copy has only in-frame clones and leaves some out. The sample lists 400,000 to 450,000 clones, 80% to 95% occurring once. This specimen was peripheral blood, taken in a trial of Ad26.COV2.S vaccine versus placebo. The receptor set was obtained from a person aged 18-60 years who received the Ad26.COV2.S COVID-19 vaccine or a placebo.

This clone showed up just once. CDR3 in amino acids: CASSWTYPNQPQHF. The CDR3 DNA reads as TGTGCCAGCAGTTGGACGTATCCTAATCAGCCCCAGCATTTT. This chain links TRBV27 with TRBJ1-5; D is unresolved. The CDR3 contains 14 residues. Trimming pared 4 bases from V and 4 bases from J, leaving 11 bases between. Germline V gives CDR1 MNHEY, CDR2 SMNVEV (reference sequence).

J is TRBJ2-2 and V is TRBV4-3; D remains unclear. V was shortened by 1 base and J by 6 bases, with 12 bases between the two germline ends. The CDR3 runs 15 residues. Germline CDR1 reads LGHNA; CDR2 reads YSLEER. CDR3 sequence: CASSQVLPSPGELFF. CDR3 DNA: TGCGCCAGCAGCCAAGTCTTACCCAGTCCCGGGGAGCTGTTTTTT.

V gene TRBV19 combines with J gene TRBJ2-3; 9 nucleotides align to TRBD2. Germline CDR1 and CDR2: LNHDA and SQIVND (reference sequence). There are 16 residues in the CDR3. J gave up 5 bases and V 5 bases, and 11 bases lay outside the gene matches. In nucleotides, the CDR3 is TGTGCCAGTAGTTCGATAGCGGGAGTTCCTTTAGATACGCAGTATTTT. It codes for CASSSIAGVPLDTQYF.

J is TRBJ2-2 and V is TRBV19; 10 nucleotides match TRBD2. Germline assignment: CDR1 LNHDA and CDR2 SQIVND (reference sequence). V shed 5 bases, J shed 5 bases, and the junction held 8 bases outside the gene matches. This CDR3 contains 16 residues. As DNA, the CDR3 is TGTGCCAGTAGTCCTGGCCTAGCGGGAGTTACCGGGGAGCTGTTTTTT. Amino acid sequence: CASSPGLAGVTGELFF.

The V call is TRBV12-5, the J call TRBJ2-1, with D perhaps matching TRBD1 (6 bases). Trimming cost V 9 bases and J 4 bases, with 13 bases left between them. CDR1 is LGHNT and CDR2 is FRNRAP in the germline V gene. The CDR3 is 13 residues long. The CDR3 sequence: CASMSGAYNEQFF. The DNA for the CDR3 is TGTGCTAGCATGTCAGGGGCTTACAATGAGCAGTTCTTC.

The chain combines TRBV3-1 (or the pseudogene TRBV3-2) with TRBJ1-2; 7 bases map to TRBD1. This CDR3 is built from 15 residues. The germline gives CDR1 LGHDT, CDR2 YNNKEL (reference sequence). V shed 1 base, J shed 4 bases, and the junction held 6 bases outside the gene matches. CDR3 protein: CASSQVEYRGYGYTF. In DNA form, the CDR3 reads TGTGCCAGCAGCCAAGTCGAGTACAGGGGCTATGGCTACACCTTC.

CDR3 in amino acids: CASSSGTSGLTDTQYF. CDR3 DNA sequence: TGTGCCAGCAGCTCCGGGACTAGCGGGCTCACAGATACGCAGTATTTT. The chain is built from TRBV7-9 and TRBJ2-3, with TRBD2 identical over 12 bases. The CDR3 totals 16 residues. Trimming removed 4 bases from V and 2 bases from J; junction bases left unmatched: 4. Germline V gives CDR1 SEHNR, CDR2 FQNEAQ (reference sequence).

The V gene is TRBV7-8, the J gene TRBJ2-7; D call uncertain. Germline CDR1 is SGHVS and CDR2 is FQNEAQ. This CDR3 is 15 amino acids long. The V end lost 5 bases, the J end lost 3 bases, and 17 bases lay between the germline ends. Written as DNA, the CDR3 is TGTGCCAGCAGCAAAAGTCGGCTAGTGTTCTACGAGCAGTACTTC. Translated: CASSKSRLVFYEQYF. The whole variable domain, remainder taken from reference TRBV7-8 and TRBJ2-7, is GAGVSQSPRYKVAKRGQDVALRCDPISGHVSLFWYQQALGQGPEFLTYFQNEAQLDKSGLPSDRFFAERPEGSVSTLKIQRTQQEDSAVYLCASSKSRLVFYEQYFGPGTRLTVT.

The V and J genes are TRBV2 and TRBJ2-2; the D gene is possibly TRBD2 (6 bases). The CDR3 totals 13 residues. V was cut by 3 bases and J by 6 bases, with 8 bases left in between. Germline V lookup: CDR1 SNHLY, CDR2 FYNNEI. DNA for the CDR3: TGTGCCAGCAGTGAGGAGGGGCCCGGGGAGCTGTTTTTT. Protein: CASSEEGPGELFF.